Listed below are T cell receptor beta chains from one sample, sequenced in a study of human T cells and chemical hapten exposure. TCRdb processed the RACE reads anew with MiXCR; each CDR3 protein has one entry. The sample has 62,000 or so distinct CDR3 sequences; roughly 9.8% are singletons. The sample consisted of whole blood, taken in connection with sensitization to the hapten diphenylcyclopropenone (DPC). The receptors derive from a woman between 50 and 59 years old with alopecia areata. Some clones in this sample may be carry-over from other donors' samples. The conserved cysteine and the conserved F or W are not part of the CDR3 here.

V gene | CDR3 length | CDR3 protein
TRBV27 | 12 | ASSAIQGAYGYT
TRBV5-1 | 12 | ASSLALATDTQY
TRBV27 | 15 | ASSKHGGAGPQETQY
TRBV5-1 | 13 | ASSLGQAGANVLT
TRBV18 | 13 | ASSPLGQDLEAQH
TRBV12-3/TRBV12-4 | 12 | ASSLRPGRETQY
TRBV29-1 | 12 | SVEPASGANVLT
TRBV25-1 | 12 | ASSPGLARGEQY
TRBV7-9 | 13 | ASSFRADLNTEAF
TRBV27 | 16 | ASSSGRALFLRNQPQH
TRBV20-1 | 13 | SASTRGHSSYEQY
TRBV7-2 | 16 | ASSLARQDGGSKETQY
TRBV15 | 16 | ATSRDRHPTEGQETQY
TRBV18 | 14 | ASSPSGISGANVLT
TRBV20-1 | 15 | SARGPAAGGSYNEQF
TRBV28 | 10 | ASEEGNTEAF
TRBV7-6 | 11 | ASSLGVTVGQF
TRBV6-2/TRBV6-3 | 13 | ASSSGQTFRDTQY
TRBV7-8 | 12 | ASSPRDGVKTQY
TRBV30 | 10 | AWSKIGQPQH
TRBV6-5 | 12 | ASSRDRVADTQY
TRBV7-3 | 13 | ASSPRGGHTGELF
TRBV19 | 12 | ATSRDRGYNEQF
TRBV29-1 | 11 | SVGEKMNTEAF
TRBV28 | 12 | ASSSPGQGYEQY
TRBV18 | 11 | ASSPPGVYEQF
TRBV28 | 13 | ASSPTIHLNTEAF
TRBV6-2/TRBV6-3 | 13 | ASSYGTGGATEAF
TRBV5-1 | 13 | ASRPLPDSGNTIY
TRBV18 | 13 | ASSQTGTGSTEAF